The 22 T cell receptor beta chains presented below share a single source sample, sequenced in a study of blood T cell repertoires in COVID-19. TCRdb's copy holds only in-frame clones and misses some; the assay was immunoSEQ multiplex PCR. The sample records about 170,000 clones, around 67% being singletons. Sequencing used peripheral blood. The receptors shown here come from a woman aged 80 or over with acute or convalescent COVID-19.

The chain links TRBV7-6 to TRBJ2-1, with TRBD2 matching over 16 bases. The ends lost 4 bases at V and 12 bases at J; junction bases unmatched: 9. CDR3 length: 16 amino acids. Germline loops: CDR1 SGHVS, CDR2 FNYEAQ. CDR3 protein: CASSSTGTSGRARQFF. The CDR3 DNA reads TGTGCCAGCAGCTCTACCGGGACTAGCGGGAGGGCCAGGCAGTTCTTC.

V gene TRBV12-3 or TRBV12-4 combines with J gene TRBJ1-3; 9 positions match TRBD1. This CDR3 spans 13 amino acids. With 7 bases clipped from V and 4 bases from J, the junction kept 2 bases outside the gene matches. CDR3 loop: CASKGTGGNTIYF. The CDR3 nucleotides are TGTGCCAGCAAAGGGACAGGGGGAAACACCATATATTTT.

This clone was recorded only once. The chain is built from TRBV18 and TRBJ1-1; TRBD1 might be the D (5 bases). This CDR3 is 14 amino acids long. The germline V gene has CDR1 KGHSH and CDR2 LQKENI. Deletions cut 1 base from V and 4 bases from J, with 10 bases between. DNA of the CDR3: TGTGCCAGCTCACCACTTGGGGGGACCACTGAAGCTTTCTTT. It specifies CASSPLGGTTEAFF.

The chain joins TRBV7-6 to TRBJ1-5; D might be TRBD1 (6 bases). CDR3 length: 15 amino acids. V dropped 1 base and J dropped 1 base, with 8 bases sitting between them. The germline gives CDR1 SGHVS, CDR2 FNYEAQ. The CDR3 DNA follows: TGTGCCAGCAGCTTAGTTCAGGGGAGCAATCAGCCCCAGCATTTT. Translation gives CASSLVQGSNQPQHF.

V is TRBV29-1 and J is TRBJ2-1, with 11 bases aligning to TRBD2. Germline V gene lookup returns CDR1 SQVTM and CDR2 ANQGSEA. Unmatched junction bases numbered 5, after V lost 3 bases and J lost 4 bases. The CDR3 length is 15 residues. Here the CDR3 reads CSVDQTSGTYNEQFF. CDR3 coding DNA: TGCAGCGTTGACCAGACTAGCGGGACATACAATGAGCAGTTCTTC.

This sequence joins TRBV19 and TRBJ1-2; D ambiguous. Trimming pared 2 bases from V and 3 bases from J, leaving 7 bases between. The germline V gene encodes CDR1 LNHDA and CDR2 SQIVND (reference sequence). This CDR3 has 13 residues. This CDR3 reads CASSIRVDYGYTF. Here the CDR3 DNA reads TGTGCCAGTAGTATACGGGTTGACTATGGCTACACCTTC.

V gene TRBV20-1 combines with J gene TRBJ2-7; perhaps TRBD2 as D (6 bases). The CDR3 loop spans 13 amino acids. From germline, CDR1 is DFQATT and CDR2 SNEGSKA (reference sequence). Trimming shortened V by 3 bases and J by 7 bases, and 16 bases separated the two germline ends. The CDR3 DNA is TGCAGTGCTAGTGAGCGGGCCTCATGGGAGCAGTACTTC. Encoded protein: CSASERASWEQYF.

The chain carries TRBV5-1 and TRBJ1-4; 8 bases fit TRBD1. Germline assignment: CDR1 SGHRS and CDR2 YFSETQ. This CDR3 is built from 15 residues. V lost 3 bases to trimming and J lost 3 bases; unmatched junction nucleotides: 4. The CDR3 spells CASSSPQGANEKLFF. Here the CDR3 DNA reads TGCGCCAGCAGCTCGCCACAGGGGGCTAATGAAAAACTGTTTTTT.

J is TRBJ1-5 and V is TRBV10-3; tentative D call: TRBD1 (6 bases). Germline assignment: CDR1 ENHRY and CDR2 SYGVKD. V lost 5 bases and J 5 bases, leaving 10 bases between the germline ends. The CDR3 consists of 13 residues. This CDR3 is CAISSGVDQPQHF. CDR3 sequence (DNA): TGTGCCATCAGTTCAGGGGTTGATCAGCCCCAGCATTTT.

This clone turned up a few times. V is TRBV9 and J is TRBJ2-3, with D unresolved. The CDR3 loop spans 15 amino acids. Germline loops: CDR1 SGDLS, CDR2 YYNGEE. Trimming pared 0 bases from V and 0 bases from J, leaving 8 bases between. The CDR3 DNA is TGTGCCAGCAGCGTAGGACTCGCTAGCACAGATACGCAGTATTTT. Residues: CASSVGLASTDTQYF.

The CDR3 DNA sequence: TGTGCCAGCTCTGGTGGTGCGCCTGGAAACACCATATATTTT. Protein: CASSGGAPGNTIYF. This chain connects TRBV28 to TRBJ1-3; D is uncertain. Germline-derived CDR1 and CDR2 are MDHEN and SYDVKM. The V gene lost 8 bases and the J gene lost 2 bases, with 13 bases spanning the gap. The CDR3 loop spans 14 amino acids. Full variable domain (missing parts from reference TRBV28 and TRBJ1-3): DVKVTQSSRYLVKRTGEKVFLECVQDMDHENMFWYRQDPGLGLRLIYFSYDVKMKEKGDIPEGYSVSREKKERFSLILESASTNQTSMYLCASSGGAPGNTIYFGEGSWLTVV.

The chain is built from TRBV5-1 and TRBJ2-3; the D is unclear. This CDR3 has 14 amino acids. Trimming shortened V by 0 bases and J by 3 bases, and 8 bases separated the two germline ends. CDR1 is SGHRS, CDR2 YFSETQ, per germline. CDR3 DNA sequence: TGCGCCAGCAGCTTGGGAGTCGCTACAGATACGCAGTATTTT. Translating it yields CASSLGVATDTQYF.

The chain recombines TRBV4-3 with TRBJ1-4, with a tentative D call TRBD1 (6 bases). V was cut by 5 bases and J by 10 bases, with 23 bases left in between. From germline, CDR1 is LGHNA and CDR2 YSLEER. The CDR3 consists of 16 residues. CDR3 sequence reads: CASSSAGGGEAAKLFF. The DNA of the CDR3 is TGCGCCAGCAGCTCAGCGGGGGGGGGCGAGGCTGCAAAACTGTTTTTT.

The genes are TRBV10-3 and TRBJ1-2; D is possibly TRBD1 (5 bases). Trimming stripped 9 bases from V and 4 bases from J, with 12 bases between. The germline V gene encodes CDR1 ENHRY and CDR2 SYGVKD. The CDR3 contains 12 residues. CDR3 nucleotides: TGTGCCATAAAGGGAGGGGTCTATGGCTACACCTTC. This encodes CAIKGGVYGYTF.

This clone is medium-sized by share. V and J are TRBV27 and TRBJ2-7; no reliable D call. From germline, CDR1 is MNHEY and CDR2 SMNVEV (reference sequence). This CDR3 spans 13 amino acids. V was trimmed by 3 bases and J by 5 bases, leaving 11 bases between them. In DNA, the CDR3 is TGTGCCAGCAGTTTGATTCGCGGCCACGAGCAGTACTTC. This gives the protein CASSLIRGHEQYF.

The CDR3 DNA reads as TGCGCCAGCAGTCAAGGACTAGCGGGATACAATGAGCAGTTCTTC. Amino acid sequence: CASSQGLAGYNEQFF. The genes are TRBV5-1 and TRBJ2-1; 12 bases align to TRBD2. Germline CDR1 SGHRS, CDR2 YFSETQ. The V gene end was trimmed by 5 bases and the J gene end by 4 bases; junction bases not matched to a gene: 4. The CDR3 is made up of 15 amino acids. Using reference TRBV5-1 and TRBJ2-1 for the parts outside the CDR3, the full variable domain is KAGVTQTPRYLIKTRGQQVTLSCSPISGHRSVSWYQQTPGQGLQFLFEYFSETQRNKGNFPGRFSGRQFSNSRSEMNVSTLELGDSALYLCASSQGLAGYNEQFFGPGTRLTVL.

This clone was observed a handful of times. The chain recombines TRBV6-5 with TRBJ2-1, with 9 bases fitting TRBD1. Germline V lookup: CDR1 MNHEY, CDR2 SVGAGI. This CDR3 region has 13 residues. With V trimmed by 8 bases and J by 7 bases, 6 bases remained unmatched. The CDR3 protein is CASVWDRVNEQFF. The CDR3 nucleotides read TGTGCCAGCGTTTGGGACAGGGTGAATGAGCAGTTCTTC.

A few counts support this clone. V and J are TRBV9 and TRBJ2-2; 11 bases agree with TRBD2. The ends lost 2 bases at V and 6 bases at J; junction bases unmatched: 3. The germline CDR1 and CDR2 sequences are SGDLS and YYNGEE. This CDR3 region has 15 residues. DNA of the CDR3: TGTGCCAGCAGCGTCCTAGCGGGAGGCCCCGGGGAGCTGTTTTTT. Protein: CASSVLAGGPGELFF.

About this clone: An end of the junction does not agree with germline; a read error may underlie this. The chain carries TRBV6-2 or TRBV6-3 and TRBJ2-3, with 10 bases that match TRBD2. Germline V CDR1 and CDR2: MNHEY, SVGEGT. The CDR3 totals 12 residues. CDR3 sequence: CASSSTSGPTAF. The CDR3 DNA reads as TGTGCCAGCAGCTCGACTAGCGGGCCCACCGCCTTT.

The rearrangement uses TRBV7-2 and TRBJ2-3; maybe TRBD2 (5 bases). Germline CDR1 SGHTA, CDR2 FQGNSA. There are 15 residues in the CDR3. With 2 bases removed from V and 4 bases from J, the gap between germline ends came to 13 bases. The CDR3 here is CASSLLDFPADTQYF. Here the CDR3 DNA reads TGTGCCAGCAGCTTATTGGACTTCCCCGCAGATACGCAGTATTTT.

The V call is TRBV5-1, the J call TRBJ2-3; no reliable D call. CDR1 is SGHRS and CDR2 is YFSETQ in the germline V gene. Trimming left V 4 bases short and J 2 bases short, with 8 bases between. CDR3 length equals 13 residues. DNA of the CDR3: TGCGCCAGCAGCAACCCTATCACAGATACGCAGTATTTT. Encoded protein: CASSNPITDTQYF.

The J gene is TRBJ2-5, the V gene TRBV7-9; perhaps TRBD1 as D (5 bases). The V and J ends lost 1 base and 1 base respectively, with 10 bases between them. CDR3 length equals 15 residues. Germline V gives CDR1 SEHNR, CDR2 FQNEAQ (reference sequence). This chain's CDR3 is CASSLGPGLQETQYF. The CDR3 nucleotides read TGTGCCAGCAGCTTAGGTCCAGGGCTCCAAGAGACCCAGTACTTC.